The present T cell receptor beta chain was sequenced within a study of cytomegalovirus exposure and HLA in healthy donors. Study context: The approximately 690 first-cohort repertoires and the 95 to 150 validation repertoires shared the same platform, a later analysis reported.

Separate from the roughly 720-subject first cohort, the 120-subject validation cohort was the one that the donors belonged to. Sequenced by immunoSEQ multiplex PCR; TCRdb stores in-frame clones only, minus some. Among approximately 240,000 clones listed, just over 90% were seen once. General observations from the study: A few of the chains that were CMV-associated were confirmed in vitro to be specific for CMV antigens.

This clone was observed at least ten times. Antigen: not known. J lost 10 bases, V lost 0 bases, and 6 bases had no gene match. Germline CDR1 is GTSNPN and CDR2 is SVGIG (reference sequence). This CDR3 comprises 13 residues. This clonotype was obtained from a woman between 18 and 29 years old in good health and CMV-seronegative. Sequenced: PBMCs. The chain uses TRBV30 and TRBJ1-2; 9 bases are shared with TRBD1. Written as DNA, the CDR3 is TGTGCCTGGAGTGTACAGGGGACAGGGCACTACACCTTC. It translates to CAWSVQGTGHYTF. The whole variable domain, filled in from reference TRBV30 and TRBJ1-2, reads SQTIHQWPATLVQPVGSPLSLECTVEGTSNPNLYWYRQAAGRGLQLLFYSVGIGQISSEVPQNLSASRPQDRQFILSSKKLLLSDSGFYLCAWSVQGTGHYTFGSGTRLTVV.